This T cell receptor beta chain appears in the sequencing data of a study of PD-L1 blockade in urothelial cancer. The overall study: Atezolizumab, begun by patients around 2014, was given at 1,200 mg intravenously every 3 weeks. After treatment start, blood was analyzed at 3 weeks (second dose) and at 6 weeks. Blood gave a median approximately 130,000 T cells.

Looked up from germline, CDR1 is LNHDA and CDR2 is SQIVND (reference sequence). Trimming cost V 3 bases and J 2 bases, with 13 bases left between them. The CDR3 runs to 15 residues. Patients' urothelial carcinoma was locally advanced or metastatic. Assay used: immunoSEQ multiplex PCR; TCRdb lists only in-frame clones, some missing. This sample has tens of thousands of clones, with roughly 84% found just once. The chain carries TRBV19 and TRBJ2-5; unclear D gene. This sequence was found in a man between 65 and 85 years old with urothelial cancer. Sequenced here: PBMCs, sampled around atezolizumab (anti-PD-L1) treatment. CDR3 nucleotides: TGTGCCAGTAGTATCCTCGGCGGATTACAAGAGACCCAGTACTTC. It codes for CASSILGGLQETQYF.